Listed here are 21 T cell receptor beta chains from one sample, sequenced in a study of shared clonotypes between healthy human individuals. Naive CD8 cells were CD45RO-negative, positively selected for CCR7, excluding terminally differentiated effector memory CD45RA+ cells. Generated by immunoSEQ multiplex PCR, the TCRdb table keeps only in-frame clones and is missing some. Of about 1.9 million clones detected, just under 95% appear once; the ten largest clones hold roughly 1.7%. The specimen was naive CD8+ T cells from PBMCs. The receptors come from a young man in good health. Some clones in this sample may be carry-over from other donors' samples.

The V and J genes are TRBV9 and TRBJ2-1, with D unclear. V was shortened by 4 bases and J by 6 bases, with 20 bases between the two germline ends. The CDR3 has 16 amino acids. The germline gives CDR1 SGDLS, CDR2 YYNGEE. The DNA for the CDR3 is TGTGCCAGCAGCCCCCCTGGTACTTTATTCGCCAATGAGCAGTTCTTC. Protein: CASSPPGTLFANEQFF.

The V and J genes are TRBV5-8 and TRBJ2-3; D is undetermined. In germline, CDR1 is SGHTS, CDR2 YDEGEE. CDR3 length: 15 amino acids. V was pared by 0 bases and J by 0 bases, with 8 bases between. DNA for the CDR3: TGTGCCAGCAGCTTGGGTATAGGTAGCACAGATACGCAGTATTTT. This encodes CASSLGIGSTDTQYF. Combining the CDR3 with reference TRBV5-8 and TRBJ2-3 gives the whole variable domain EAGVTQSPTHLIKTRGQQATLRCSPISGHTSVYWYQQALGLGLQFLLWYDEGEERNRGNFPPRFSGRQFPNYSSELNVNALELEDSALYLCASSLGIGSTDTQYFGPGTRLTVL.

V and J are TRBV7-9 and TRBJ2-5; the D gene is possibly TRBD2 (5 bases). V gave up 2 bases and J gave up 1 base, with 14 bases separating them. The CDR3 length is 16 residues. Germline loops: CDR1 SEHNR, CDR2 FQNEAQ (reference sequence). The CDR3 is CASSLPSLDSQETQYF. The DNA for the CDR3 is TGTGCCAGCAGCTTACCTTCACTGGACTCCCAAGAGACCCAGTACTTC.

V is TRBV4-1 and J is TRBJ2-3; TRBD2 matches at 8 bases. This CDR3 has 16 amino acids. Germline V gives CDR1 MGHRA, CDR2 YSYEKL. V dropped 3 bases and J dropped 2; count of bases not matched to a gene: 7. CDR3 amino acids: CASSHGPLAATDTQYF. The CDR3 bases are TGCGCCAGCAGCCACGGTCCACTAGCGGCCACAGATACGCAGTATTTT.

V and J are TRBV2 and TRBJ2-3, with 11 bases lining up with TRBD1. The CDR3 spans 15 residues. Germline loops: CDR1 SNHLY, CDR2 FYNNEI. The V and J ends lost 7 bases and 4 bases, in that order; junction bases with no gene match: 7. CDR3 nucleotide sequence: TGTGCCAGCAATCCCGGGACAGGGGGTTCAGATACGCAGTATTTT. Its protein product is CASNPGTGGSDTQYF.

This clone showed up just once. The chain carries TRBV13 and TRBJ2-7; 7 bases line up with TRBD1. The V gene's germline CDR1 is PRHDT and CDR2 FYEKMQ (reference sequence). The CDR3 is made up of 14 amino acids. Germline trimming cut 6 bases from V and 2 bases from J; bases unmatched to any gene: 7. This chain's CDR3 is CASRTQGETYEQYF. The CDR3 bases are TGTGCCAGCAGGACTCAGGGGGAAACCTACGAGCAGTACTTC.

The rearrangement joins TRBV10-3 to TRBJ1-4, with 7 bases fitting TRBD1. The germline V gene encodes CDR1 ENHRY and CDR2 SYGVKD. V lost 10 bases to trimming and J lost 3 bases; unmatched junction nucleotides: 8. The CDR3 is 14 residues long. The CDR3: CATGDRAANEKLFF. CDR3 in DNA: TGTGCCACGGGAGACAGGGCAGCTAATGAAAAACTGTTTTTT.

The J gene is TRBJ2-3, the V gene TRBV2, with D perhaps TRBD2 (5 bases). The CDR3 sequence is 15 residues long. In germline, CDR1 is SNHLY, CDR2 FYNNEI. V lost 4 bases and J lost 5, with 16 bases in between. CDR3 in amino acids: CASSVRAGVQDTQYF. The CDR3 DNA follows: TGTGCCAGCAGTGTGCGAGCCGGGGTGCAAGATACGCAGTATTTT.

A note on this clone: One junction end does not reproduce the germline sequence, and a read error may be involved. The J gene is TRBJ2-7, the V gene TRBV27; the match to TRBD2 covers 11 bases. Germline V lookup: CDR1 MNHEY, CDR2 SMNVEV (reference sequence). The CDR3 spans 15 residues. The CDR3 sequence: CASSPRTSGFYEQCF. The DNA for the CDR3 is TGTGCCAGCAGTCCCCGGACTAGCGGGTTCTACGAGCAGTGCTTC.

The V gene is TRBV10-1, the J gene TRBJ2-1; D uncertain. This CDR3 spans 14 amino acids. The V end lost 4 bases, the J end lost 7 bases, and 14 bases lay between the germline ends. Per the germline V gene, CDR1 is WNHNN and CDR2 is SYGVQD (reference sequence). The CDR3 sequence is CASSAGPVNNEQFF. The CDR3 nucleotides are TGCGCCAGCAGTGCCGGCCCGGTTAATAATGAGCAGTTCTTC.

The chain is built from TRBV7-3 and TRBJ2-2; D possibly corresponds to TRBD1 (5 bases). Germline V lookup: CDR1 SGHTA, CDR2 FQGTGA. The V gene lost 1 base and the J gene lost 10 bases, with 19 bases spanning the gap. This CDR3 has 16 amino acids. Here the CDR3 DNA reads TGTGCCAGCAGCTTAAAAGGGGCAGCCGAGACCCCGGAGCTGTTTTTT. Its translation: CASSLKGAAETPELFF. Full variable domain (outside the CDR3, taken from reference TRBV7-3 and TRBJ2-2): GAGVSQTPSNKVTEKGKYVELRCDPISGHTALYWYRQSLGQGPEFLIYFQGTGAADDSGLPNDRFFAVRPEGSVSTLKIQRTERGDSAVYLCASSLKGAAETPELFFGEGSRLTVL.

V gene TRBV10-2 combines with J gene TRBJ2-1; 8 nucleotides agree with TRBD1. CDR3 length equals 15 residues. J gave up 1 base and V 8 bases, and 7 bases lay outside the gene matches. Germline lookup yields CDR1 WSHSY and CDR2 SAAADI. The CDR3 region is CASSAGQVSYNEQFF. As DNA, the CDR3 is TGCGCCAGCTCCGCGGGACAGGTTTCCTACAATGAGCAGTTCTTC.

This rearrangement joins TRBV28 to TRBJ2-2; 10 positions agree with TRBD2. CDR3 size: 16 residues. Germline V lookup: CDR1 MDHEN, CDR2 SYDVKM. Losses at the gene ends were 5 bases for V and 6 bases for J; bases not matched to a gene: 9. DNA for the CDR3: TGTGCCAGCAGTCCCCGGACTAGCGGAGGGCCCGGGGAGCTGTTTTTT. It yields the protein CASSPRTSGGPGELFF.

The CDR3 region is CASKSGWGTTYEQYF. The CDR3 bases are TGTGCCAGCAAATCTGGGTGGGGGACTACCTACGAGCAGTACTTC. The V gene is TRBV25-1, the J gene TRBJ2-7, with 7 nucleotides matching TRBD2. The V and J ends lost 7 bases and 2 bases, in that order; junction bases with no gene match: 11. This CDR3 has 15 amino acids. Germline values: CDR1 MGHDK, CDR2 SYGVNS.

The chain combines TRBV10-3 with TRBJ2-5; either TRBD1 or TRBD2 may fit D (5 bases each). V lost 6 bases and J 4 bases, leaving 9 bases between the germline ends. CDR3 length equals 12 residues. Germline lookup yields CDR1 ENHRY and CDR2 SYGVKD. CDR3 amino acids: CAISAGTETQYF. The CDR3 region has the DNA TGTGCCATCAGCGCAGGGACAGAGACCCAGTACTTC.

The chain couples TRBV6-6 to TRBJ1-5, with 8 bases lining up with TRBD1. The CDR3 spans 15 residues. Trimming removed 6 bases from V and 3 bases from J; junction bases left unmatched: 7. Germline V gives CDR1 MNHNY, CDR2 SVGAGI (reference sequence). In nucleotides, the CDR3 is TGTGCCAGCAGCACGGACAGGGAGTACAATCAGCCCCAGCATTTT. Encoded protein: CASSTDREYNQPQHF.

This chain links TRBV28 with TRBJ2-1; 9 nucleotides line up with TRBD1. The V gene end was trimmed by 3 bases and the J gene end by 6 bases; junction bases not matched to a gene: 9. The CDR3 extends over 16 amino acids. CDR1 and CDR2 from the germline V gene are MDHEN and SYDVKM. The CDR3 DNA follows: TGTGCCAGCAGTTTCTTCTCCGGGACAGGGCTCAATGAGCAGTTCTTC. It codes for CASSFFSGTGLNEQFF.

Concerning this clone: The same CDR3 can be traced to other DNA sequences in this sample. The V and J genes are TRBV28 and TRBJ2-7, with D hard to call. The V end lost 1 base, the J end lost 2 bases, and 9 bases lay between the germline ends. Germline assignment: CDR1 MDHEN and CDR2 SYDVKM. The CDR3 is 14 amino acids. CDR3 bases: TGTGCCAGCAGTTTATTAGACCTTACCTACGAGCAGTACTTC. This gives the protein CASSLLDLTYEQYF.

The chain employs TRBV15 and TRBJ2-7, with TRBD2 matching over 8 bases. V lost 1 base, J lost 3 bases, and 5 bases stayed unmatched. The CDR3 loop spans 15 amino acids. CDR1 and CDR2 (germline): LNHNV, YYDKDF (reference sequence). CDR3 sequence: CATSRGTSGYYEQYF. The DNA for the CDR3 is TGTGCCACCAGCAGAGGAACTAGCGGCTACTACGAGCAGTACTTC.

The gene calls are TRBV7-9 and TRBJ1-4; the match to TRBD1 covers 8 bases. Germline lookup yields CDR1 SEHNR and CDR2 FQNEAQ (reference sequence). The V and J ends lost 4 bases and 8 bases, in that order; junction bases with no gene match: 15. The CDR3 totals 17 residues. The CDR3 nucleotides read TGTGCCAGCAGCTCTTTCAGAGACAGGGGACTGAGGGAAAAACTGTTTTTT. It translates to CASSSFRDRGLREKLFF.

The chain couples TRBV11-1 to TRBJ2-7; 7 bases fit TRBD2. Germline V gene lookup returns CDR1 SGHAT and CDR2 FQDESV (reference sequence). V shed 8 bases and J 5 bases; nucleotides not matched to a gene: 9. The CDR3 is 13 amino acids. CDR3 coding DNA: TGTGCCAGCTTAAGCGGGACCACCCACGAGCAGTACTTC. Protein product: CASLSGTTHEQYF.